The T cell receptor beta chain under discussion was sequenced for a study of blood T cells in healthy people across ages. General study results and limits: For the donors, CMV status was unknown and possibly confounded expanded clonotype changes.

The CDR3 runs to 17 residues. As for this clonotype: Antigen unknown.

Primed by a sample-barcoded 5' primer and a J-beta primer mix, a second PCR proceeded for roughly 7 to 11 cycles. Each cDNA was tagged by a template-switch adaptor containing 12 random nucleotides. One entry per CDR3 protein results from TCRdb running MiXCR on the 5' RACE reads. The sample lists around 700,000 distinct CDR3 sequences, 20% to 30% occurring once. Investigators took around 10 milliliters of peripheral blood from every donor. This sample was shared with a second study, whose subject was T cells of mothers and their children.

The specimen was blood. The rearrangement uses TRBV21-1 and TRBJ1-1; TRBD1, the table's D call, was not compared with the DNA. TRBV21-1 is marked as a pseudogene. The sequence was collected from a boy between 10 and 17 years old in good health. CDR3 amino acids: CASSKLGDSLMNTEAFF. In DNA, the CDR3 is TGTGCCAGCAGCAAATTAGGGGACAGCCTAATGAACACTGAAGCTTTCTTT.